The source of this T cell receptor (beta chain) is a study of T cells after yellow fever vaccination. Study-wide background: The fractions with low cell numbers were processed using SMART-Seq v4 Ultra Low Input. The study, taken as a whole, reports: When the response was secondary, it was weaker but reached its peak faster, day 5 versus 15.

By 5'RACE template switching, TCR cDNA was produced, with a universal primer site and UMIs added in the process. TCRdb independently ran MiXCR on the 5' RACE reads; one entry per CDR3 protein. The sample includes about 260,000 distinct CDR3 sequences, roughly 3.5% of them seen just once. This clonotype appeared many times. Its antigen is undetermined. The sample in question was PBMCs, obtained 15 days after the yellow fever booster vaccination. The clonotype was recovered from a man younger than 35 who received the YFV17D yellow fever vaccine.

The CDR3 DNA reads TGTGCCAGCATGGGGTGGACGGGGGGGAATGAGCAGTTCTTC. Residues: CASMGWTGGNEQFF. The rearrangement joins TRBV2 to TRBJ2-1; 8 bases fit TRBD2. V trimming: 7 bases; J trimming: 7 bases; junction bases outside the gene matches: 9. In germline, CDR1 is SNHLY, CDR2 FYNNEI. The CDR3 runs to 14 residues.